The T cell receptor (beta chain) described here comes from a study of OX40 agonist ivuxolimab in advanced cancers. CDR3 length: 13 amino acids. The germline gives CDR1 MGHRA, CDR2 YSYEKL. V was pared by 4 bases and J by 7 bases, with 13 bases between. Here immunoSEQ multiplex PCR was the method, and the copy in TCRdb shows in-frame clones only, minus some. The sample shows roughly 74,000 clones, 80% to 85% of them seen only once. The source of this sequence is an adult with an advanced solid tumor such as melanoma, head and neck, liver or kidney cancer. The input for sequencing was CD4+ or CD8+ T cells sorted from blood, taken in a trial of the OX40 agonist ivuxolimab. The chain couples TRBV4-1 to TRBJ2-5, with no clear D. The CDR3 DNA sequence: TGCGCCAGCAGCCGAGACCCAGCTGGGACCCAGTACTTC. Amino acid sequence: CASSRDPAGTQYF.